The 31 T cell receptor beta chains listed next were all sequenced from one sample in a study of blood T cell repertoires in COVID-19 (dated by TCRdb to the early 2020s). The receptor library was made with the immunoSEQ multiplex PCR assay. The immuneACCESS repertoire file appears here via TCRdb, limited to in-frame rearrangements. These files lack a portion of the clones; in checked studies, under half of the deficit traces to unresolved V genes, and the cause of the others is not known. The sample yields around 140,000 clones; 86% were counted once. Approximately 4.3% of the sample comes from the top ten. Sequenced input: PBMCs or T cells enriched from blood (not recorded which). The receptors stem from a man aged 50-60 years who had recovered from COVID-19.

This clone is a singleton in its sample. The V and J genes are TRBV28 and TRBJ1-1, with 10 bases aligning to TRBD1. V was pared by 1 base and J by 5 bases, with 4 bases of the junction left unmatched. The CDR3 runs to 15 residues. CDR1 is MDHEN and CDR2 is SYDVKM in the germline V gene. The CDR3 DNA follows: TGTGCCAGCAGTTTATTCCGGACAGGGGGAACTGAAGCTTTCTTT. It codes for CASSLFRTGGTEAFF.

V is TRBV21-1 and J is TRBJ1-1; the DNA was not used to check the table's D call, TRBD1. TRBV21-1 is a pseudogene locus. This CDR3 spans 16 amino acids. DNA for the CDR3: TGTGCCAGCAGCAAAAGCAGCCCAGGGGGAGGCACTGAAGCTTTCTTT. It specifies CASSKSSPGGGTEAFF.

Of note for this clone: This may be a read error: a much more frequent sequence differs by one nucleotide. The gene calls are TRBV7-3 and TRBJ2-7; 7 positions match TRBD1. The germline V gene has CDR1 SGHTA and CDR2 FQGTGA. The J segment lost 0 bases and the V segment lost 4 bases, leaving 0 bases of the junction unmatched. The CDR3 is 13 amino acids. Written as DNA, the CDR3 is TGTGCCAGCAGCTGGGACAGCTCCTACGAGCAGTACGTC. Translation gives CASSWDSSYEQYV.

The V gene is TRBV27, the J gene TRBJ1-5, with D uncertain. CDR3 size: 15 residues. The V and J ends lost 3 bases and 4 bases respectively, with 13 bases between them. The germline gives CDR1 MNHEY, CDR2 SMNVEV (reference sequence). The CDR3 loop is CASSFSSGINQPQHF. The CDR3 DNA sequence: TGTGCCAGCAGTTTCTCCTCGGGGATTAATCAGCCCCAGCATTTT.

This chain uses TRBV6-6 with TRBJ1-5; TRBD1 agrees at 7 bases. Germline CDR1 MNHNY, CDR2 SVGAGI (reference sequence). The CDR3 consists of 15 residues. Trimming took 6 bases from V and 1 from J; bases not matched to a gene: 6. CDR3 residues: CASSRGQTSNQPQHF. CDR3 sequence (DNA): TGTGCCAGCAGCCGGGGACAGACGAGCAATCAGCCCCAGCATTTT.

J is TRBJ2-1 and V is TRBV2; 8 nucleotides agree with TRBD1. After removal of 7 bases from V and 6 bases from J, the junction contained 8 bases not matched to a gene. Germline V gene sequence: CDR1 SNHLY, CDR2 FYNNEI. The CDR3 totals 14 residues. CDR3 sequence reads: CASIGTGVFNEQFF. As DNA, the CDR3 is TGTGCCAGCATCGGGACAGGTGTTTTCAATGAGCAGTTCTTC.

This clone was seen a handful of times. V is TRBV4-1 and J is TRBJ1-5; the D is unclear. This CDR3 contains 14 residues. Per the germline V gene, CDR1 is MGHRA and CDR2 is YSYEKL. Between the trimmed V and J ends, which lost 5 bases and 3 bases, there was a span of 11 bases. The CDR3 spells CASSYRVTNQPQHF. The CDR3 DNA follows: TGCGCCAGCAGCTATCGGGTTACCAATCAGCCCCAGCATTTT.

The chain is built from TRBV19 and TRBJ2-7; possibly TRBD1 for D (6 bases). This CDR3 comprises 13 residues. Trimming stripped 2 bases from V and 4 bases from J, with 9 bases between. Germline V CDR1 and CDR2: LNHDA, SQIVND (reference sequence). The CDR3 DNA reads TGTGCCAGTAGTATAATGGACAGATACGAGCAGTACTTC. Its protein is CASSIMDRYEQYF.

V and J are TRBV5-4 and TRBJ1-1; a possible D gene is TRBD1 (6 bases). The germline V gene has CDR1 SGHNT and CDR2 YYREEE (reference sequence). There are 15 residues in the CDR3. V lost 4 bases and J lost 1, with 14 bases in between. CDR3: CASSKGHNQNTEAFF. The CDR3 DNA sequence: TGTGCCAGCAGCAAGGGACACAACCAGAACACTGAAGCTTTCTTT.

This chain uses TRBV7-9 with TRBJ2-3; 8 bases match TRBD2. The germline gives CDR1 SEHNR, CDR2 FQNEAQ (reference sequence). CDR3 length equals 15 residues. J was trimmed by 0 bases and V by 5 bases; bases with no gene match: 4. CDR3 sequence reads: CASSRSGVSTDTQYF. CDR3 in DNA: TGTGCCAGCAGCCGTAGCGGGGTTAGCACAGATACGCAGTATTTT.

For this clone: Other DNA sequences in the sample encode the same CDR3. The chain is built from TRBV5-1 and TRBJ2-1; 8 nucleotides align to TRBD1. Per the germline V gene, CDR1 is SGHRS and CDR2 is YFSETQ. This CDR3 is built from 15 residues. The J segment lost 1 base and the V segment lost 4 bases, leaving 4 bases of the junction unmatched. The DNA for the CDR3 is TGCGCCAGCAGCACACAGGGGGGATCCTACAATGAGCAGTTCTTC. This translates into CASSTQGGSYNEQFF.

This chain links TRBV18 with TRBJ1-3; 7 nucleotides align to TRBD1. CDR1 is KGHSH, CDR2 LQKENI, per germline. With 4 bases clipped from V and 0 bases from J, the junction kept 3 bases outside the gene matches. The CDR3 loop spans 15 amino acids. In DNA, the CDR3 is TGTGCCAGCTCACTACAGGGGAGCTCTGGAAACACCATATATTTT. Protein: CASSLQGSSGNTIYF.

The chain carries TRBV5-4 and TRBJ2-3, with TRBD1 matching 8 bases. Trimming removed 4 bases from V and 0 bases from J; junction bases left unmatched: 10. The CDR3 length is 17 residues. Germline V gene sequence: CDR1 SGHNT, CDR2 YYREEE (reference sequence). The CDR3, as DNA: TGTGCCAGCAGCCCAAAAGGACAGGGCCTTAGCACAGATACGCAGTATTTT. This sequence encodes CASSPKGQGLSTDTQYF.

The chain employs TRBV10-2 and TRBJ1-2; D is uncertain. Germline loops: CDR1 WSHSY, CDR2 SAAADI. Trimming removed 0 bases from V and 0 bases from J, with 8 bases in between. There are 15 residues in the CDR3. The CDR3 DNA follows: TGCGCCAGCAGTGAGTCTCCGGGAGCTAACTATGGCTACACCTTC. Residues: CASSESPGANYGYTF.

There are a few counts of this clone. The V gene is TRBV7-2, the J gene TRBJ2-2, with TRBD2 as a possible D gene (5 bases). Looked up from germline, CDR1 is SGHTA and CDR2 is FQGNSA. V was cut by 3 bases and J by 4 bases, with 9 bases left in between. This CDR3 comprises 14 residues. In DNA, the CDR3 is TGTGCCAGCAGCTTGAGTGAGGGCACCGGGGAGCTGTTTTTT. This codes for CASSLSEGTGELFF.

The chain has TRBV9 and TRBJ2-7; 12 positions agree with TRBD2. The V gene end was trimmed by 4 bases and the J gene end by 5 bases; junction bases not matched to a gene: 13. Germline V gene data show CDR1 as SGDLS and CDR2 as YYNGEE. This CDR3 contains 17 residues. The CDR3 nucleotides read TGTGCCAGCAGCCGATTCACGACTAGCGGGAGAGTGGACGAGCAGTACTTC. Translating gives CASSRFTTSGRVDEQYF.

The chain has TRBV7-9 and TRBJ2-2, with a weak D call TRBD1 (6 bases). The CDR3 length is 17 residues. The germline V and J ends were trimmed by 0 bases and 6 bases, with 17 bases remaining between them. Germline V gene lookup returns CDR1 SEHNR and CDR2 FQNEAQ (reference sequence). CDR3 nucleotides: TGTGCCAGCAGCTTAGCTCTCAAGGGGGACGACCCCGGGGAGCTGTTTTTT. Its protein is CASSLALKGDDPGELFF.

This clone was seen a few times. The chain joins TRBV18 to TRBJ1-3; 8 bases are shared with TRBD1. The germline V gene has CDR1 KGHSH and CDR2 LQKENI. V lost 6 bases and J lost 0; bases outside the gene matches: 7. The CDR3 is 16 residues long. The CDR3 protein is CASSPATGGSGNTIYF. The CDR3 nucleotides read TGTGCCAGCTCGCCCGCTACAGGGGGCTCTGGAAACACCATATATTTT.

The chain has TRBV7-8 and TRBJ1-6, with D tentatively TRBD1 (6 bases). V was cut by 5 bases and J by 9 bases, with 17 bases left in between. Looked up from germline, CDR1 is SGHVS and CDR2 is FQNEAQ. This CDR3 is built from 15 residues. The CDR3 region is CASSPLLGGISPLHF. CDR3 DNA: TGTGCCAGCAGCCCCCTACTAGGGGGAATTTCACCCCTCCACTTT.

Ten or more counts support this clone. The chain employs TRBV9 and TRBJ1-2; 7 bases align to TRBD1. Per germline, CDR1 SGDLS and CDR2 YYNGEE. The V segment lost 3 bases and the J segment 4 bases; nucleotides outside the gene matches: 15. The CDR3 covers 17 residues. The CDR3 DNA follows: TGTGCCAGCAGCGCTTCCTACAGGGGCTCGACCATCTATGGCTACACCTTC. Translating it yields CASSASYRGSTIYGYTF.

This sequence joins TRBV18 and TRBJ2-1, with D possibly TRBD1 on 6 matching bases. CDR3 size: 15 residues. The germline V gene has CDR1 KGHSH and CDR2 LQKENI. Trimming pared 5 bases from V and 0 bases from J, leaving 11 bases between. CDR3 in DNA: TGTGCCAGCTCAGCGGACAGTAGCTCCTACAATGAGCAGTTCTTC. Translation: CASSADSSSYNEQFF. The full variable domain, its missing parts supplied by reference TRBV18 and TRBJ2-1, is NAGVMQNPRHLVRRRGQEARLRCSPMKGHSHVYWYRQLPEEGLKFMVYLQKENIIDESGMPKERFSAEFPKEGPSILRIQQVVRGDSAAYFCASSADSSSYNEQFFGPGTRLTVL.

V and J are TRBV18 and TRBJ1-1; the match to TRBD1 covers 9 bases. CDR1 and CDR2 (germline): KGHSH, LQKENI. The ends lost 8 bases at V and 0 bases at J; junction bases unmatched: 4. This CDR3 spans 14 amino acids. CDR3 sequence reads: CASKGQGMNTEAFF. For the CDR3, the DNA is TGTGCCAGCAAAGGACAGGGGATGAACACTGAAGCTTTCTTT.

This sequence joins TRBV14 and TRBJ2-7; 9 positions match TRBD2. J gave up 2 bases and V 2 bases, and 4 bases lay outside the gene matches. The CDR3 has 15 residues. The germline V gene has CDR1 SGHDN and CDR2 FVKESK. The CDR3 protein is CASSQQSGRTYEQYF. The CDR3 nucleotides read TGTGCCAGCAGCCAACAAAGCGGGAGGACCTACGAGCAGTACTTC. Full variable domain (remainder filled in from reference TRBV14 and TRBJ2-7): EAGVTQFPSHSVIEKGQTVTLRCDPISGHDNLYWYRRVMGKEIKFLLHFVKESKQDESGMPNNRFLAERTGGTYSTLKVQPAELEDSGVYFCASSQQSGRTYEQYFGPGTRLTVT.

The chain is built from TRBV28 and TRBJ1-1; D is uncertain. Germline V gene lookup returns CDR1 MDHEN and CDR2 SYDVKM. V lost 7 bases and J lost 3, with 15 bases in between. CDR3 length: 14 amino acids. CDR3 DNA sequence: TGTGCCAGCATCCCTGCGGGGAGGGACACTGAAGCTTTCTTT. Amino acids: CASIPAGRDTEAFF. Variable domain in full (rest from reference TRBV28 and TRBJ1-1): DVKVTQSSRYLVKRTGEKVFLECVQDMDHENMFWYRQDPGLGLRLIYFSYDVKMKEKGDIPEGYSVSREKKERFSLILESASTNQTSMYLCASIPAGRDTEAFFGQGTRLTVV.

CDR3 DNA: TGTGCCACCAGTGATTCGCGACAGAACTATGGCTACACCTTC. It specifies CATSDSRQNYGYTF. The rearrangement links TRBV24-1 to TRBJ1-2, with D maybe TRBD1 (5 bases). The CDR3 extends over 14 amino acids. The V and J ends lost 2 bases and 2 bases respectively, with 8 bases between them. Germline CDR1 and CDR2: KGHDR and SFDVKD.

V usage is TRBV4-1 and J usage is TRBJ1-2; D unresolved. Trimming shortened V by 1 base and J by 4 bases, and 13 bases separated the two germline ends. Germline V lookup: CDR1 MGHRA, CDR2 YSYEKL. The CDR3 is made up of 15 amino acids. The CDR3 bases are TGCGCCAGCAGCCAAGCCGTCGAAGCCGTCTATGGCTACACCTTC. This translates into CASSQAVEAVYGYTF.

This chain joins TRBV19 and TRBJ1-5; D is perhaps TRBD1 (5 bases). The germline V gene encodes CDR1 LNHDA and CDR2 SQIVND (reference sequence). The CDR3 covers 14 residues. V lost 4 bases to trimming and J lost 6 bases, with 13 bases between them. The CDR3: CASSRAGLGQPQHF. DNA for the CDR3: TGTGCCAGTAGTAGGGCAGGGTTGGGTCAGCCCCAGCATTTT.

The chain links TRBV5-1 to TRBJ1-1, with 10 bases aligning to TRBD1. Germline assignment: CDR1 SGHRS and CDR2 YFSETQ. V was clipped by 2 bases and J by 3 bases; unmatched bases: 7. The CDR3 is 16 residues long. The CDR3 region is CASSFRQGARDTEAFF. The CDR3 DNA follows: TGCGCCAGCAGCTTTCGACAGGGGGCGAGGGACACTGAAGCTTTCTTT.

The rearrangement uses TRBV27 and TRBJ2-6; the D gene is possibly TRBD1 (6 bases). Per the germline V gene, CDR1 is MNHEY and CDR2 is SMNVEV (reference sequence). This CDR3 has 16 residues. V was pared by 2 bases and J by 4 bases, with 12 bases between. The DNA for the CDR3 is TGTGCCAGCAGTTTACTGGCAGGGGCCGGGGCCAACGTCCTGACTTTC. Encoded protein: CASSLLAGAGANVLTF.

The chain recombines TRBV6-5 with TRBJ2-7; 12 positions match TRBD1. Germline trimming cut 9 bases from V and 2 bases from J; bases unmatched to any gene: 8. The CDR3 covers 15 residues. Germline V lookup: CDR1 MNHEY, CDR2 SVGAGI. The CDR3 reads CASRSGQGAPYEQYF. CDR3 nucleotides: TGTGCCAGTCGGTCGGGACAGGGGGCCCCCTACGAGCAGTACTTC.

The V and J genes are TRBV3-1 (or the pseudogene TRBV3-2) and TRBJ1-3; D remains unclear. There are 17 residues in the CDR3. The germline gives CDR1 LGHDT, CDR2 YNNKEL (reference sequence). V lost 4 bases to trimming and J lost 0 bases, with 16 bases between them. The CDR3 here is CASSLLGGANSGNTIYF. DNA for the CDR3: TGTGCCAGCAGCCTCCTAGGCGGCGCCAACTCTGGAAACACCATATATTTT.